These 21 T cell receptor beta chains originate from one sample sequenced in a study of blood T cell repertoires in COVID-19. Libraries were prepared by immunoSEQ multiplex PCR; TCRdb keeps only in-frame clonotypes and omits some of them. This repertoire shows approximately 210,000 clones, around 75% found once; its top ten account for around 5.4%. Sequenced: peripheral blood. Source of these receptors: a human donor in a cohort sampled during active COVID-19.

V and J are TRBV28 and TRBJ2-2; 8 bases agree with TRBD2. J was trimmed by 2 bases and V by 7 bases; bases with no gene match: 12. The CDR3 contains 17 residues. Per the germline V gene, CDR1 is MDHEN and CDR2 is SYDVKM. The CDR3 DNA sequence: TGTGCCAGCACGCCCCGGGGGGGGCCCATAAACACCGGGGAGCTGTTTTTT. Its protein product is CASTPRGGPINTGELFF.

This sequence joins TRBV15 and TRBJ2-1; D is unresolved. CDR1 LNHNV and CDR2 YYDKDF come from the germline V gene (reference sequence). Trimming pared 3 bases from V and 3 bases from J, leaving 6 bases between. CDR3 length equals 13 residues. CDR3 nucleotide sequence: TGTGCCACCAGCAGGACTGTCTACAATGAGCAGTTCTTC. Protein sequence: CATSRTVYNEQFF. The whole variable domain, filled in from reference TRBV15 and TRBJ2-1, reads DAMVIQNPRYQVTQFGKPVTLSCSQTLNHNVMYWYQQKSSQAPKLLFHYYDKDFNNEADTPDNFQSRRPNTSFCFLDIRSPGLGDTAMYLCATSRTVYNEQFFGPGTRLTVL.

J is TRBJ2-7 and V is TRBV7-2; 7 nucleotides agree with TRBD2. The trim removed 5 bases at V and 4 bases at J, leaving 11 bases unmatched. The germline gives CDR1 SGHTA, CDR2 FQGNSA. The CDR3 sequence is 15 residues long. CDR3 bases: TGTGCCAGCAGCGCCTCGGGGCGGGAGTCATACGAGCAGTACTTC. Protein product: CASSASGRESYEQYF.

The chain couples TRBV7-2 to TRBJ2-3, with 10 bases fitting TRBD2. Germline V CDR1 and CDR2: SGHTA, FQGNSA. Germline trimming cut 5 bases from V and 3 bases from J; bases unmatched to any gene: 11. This CDR3 spans 17 amino acids. CDR3 loop: CASSPGIAGGRTDTQYF. DNA for the CDR3: TGTGCCAGCAGCCCTGGGATAGCGGGAGGACGGACAGATACGCAGTATTTT.

The chain employs TRBV7-9 and TRBJ1-2; D uncertain. Germline CDR1 reads SEHNR; CDR2 reads FQNEAQ (reference sequence). Trimming removed 1 base from V and 4 bases from J, with 10 bases in between. The CDR3 totals 14 residues. The CDR3, as DNA: TGTGCCAGCAGCTTAGAGAGGGATTCCTATGGCTACACCTTC. Protein sequence: CASSLERDSYGYTF.

The rearrangement joins TRBV11-1 to TRBJ2-7, with D hard to call. CDR1 is SGHAT, CDR2 FQDESV, per germline (reference sequence). The CDR3 consists of 14 residues. Trimming took off 1 base at V and 0 bases at J, with 7 bases between the two ends. In nucleotides, the CDR3 is TGTGCCAGCAGCTTAGGGCAGGTCTCCTACGAGCAGTACTTC. It codes for CASSLGQVSYEQYF.

The chain combines TRBV30 with TRBJ1-5; 10 nucleotides agree with TRBD1. J gave up 6 bases and V 0 bases, and 11 bases lay outside the gene matches. The CDR3 has 17 residues. Germline-derived CDR1 and CDR2 are GTSNPN and SVGIG (reference sequence). CDR3 sequence: CAWSVSVGTGDSQPQHF. The CDR3 DNA sequence: TGTGCCTGGAGTGTATCAGTTGGGACAGGGGATAGTCAGCCCCAGCATTTT.

V is TRBV9 and J is TRBJ1-2, with D uncertain. The germline V gene encodes CDR1 SGDLS and CDR2 YYNGEE. The ends were cut back, 4 bases at V and 8 bases at J, with 15 bases in the middle. The CDR3 spans 13 residues. CDR3 in DNA: TGTGCCAGCAGCCTGGTACTCCAACGGGGCTACACCTTC. This codes for CASSLVLQRGYTF.

The genes are TRBV6-2 or TRBV6-3 and TRBJ1-1; D perhaps matches TRBD1 (6 bases). There are 13 residues in the CDR3. CDR1 and CDR2 (germline): MNHEY, SVGEGT. V shed 6 bases and J shed 6 bases, with 14 bases lying between them. In DNA, the CDR3 is TGTGCCAGCAGCCCGGGACACTTAGCTGAAGCTTTCTTT. Its protein product is CASSPGHLAEAFF.

This clone was seen only once. This chain links TRBV5-1 with TRBJ1-2; D gene uncertain. Per germline, CDR1 SGHRS and CDR2 YFSETQ. The ends were cut back, 4 bases at V and 8 bases at J, with 21 bases in the middle. The length of the CDR3 is 15 residues. The CDR3, as DNA: TGCGCCAGCAGCACCAGTACCCGCTCGTCCCGAGGCTACACCTTC. This gives the protein CASSTSTRSSRGYTF.

The gene calls are TRBV9 and TRBJ2-1; 10 positions agree with TRBD2. V was pared by 3 bases and J by 4 bases, with 7 bases of the junction left unmatched. In germline, CDR1 is SGDLS, CDR2 YYNGEE. The CDR3 covers 16 residues. The CDR3 region is CASSGSSGGGYNEQFF. For the CDR3, the DNA is TGTGCCAGCAGCGGTTCTAGCGGGGGTGGGTACAATGAGCAGTTCTTC. The full variable domain, completed using reference TRBV9 and TRBJ2-1, is DSGVTQTPKHLITATGQRVTLRCSPRSGDLSVYWYQQSLDQGLQFLIQYYNGEERAKGNILERFSAQQFPDLHSELNLSSLELGDSALYFCASSGSSGGGYNEQFFGPGTRLTVL.

J is TRBJ2-1 and V is TRBV19; D may be TRBD2 (5 bases). Germline V gene sequence: CDR1 LNHDA, CDR2 SQIVND (reference sequence). This CDR3 is 15 amino acids long. Trimming cost V 0 bases and J 9 bases, with 15 bases left between them. CDR3 sequence (DNA): TGTGCCAGTAGTATAGATCTTTTGGGGAGCGCTGAGCAGTTCTTC. It is translated as CASSIDLLGSAEQFF.

The chain couples TRBV27 to TRBJ1-2; no firm D call. The CDR3 spans 18 residues. V lost 7 bases and J 7 bases, leaving 31 bases between the germline ends. Germline CDR1 reads MNHEY; CDR2 reads SMNVEV (reference sequence). The CDR3 nucleotides are TGTGCCAGCACCCCAAGACCCGGAGGGTCTATCGCCCTAGGTGGCTACACCTTC. Protein product: CASTPRPGGSIALGGYTF.

This chain links TRBV5-1 with TRBJ2-1; 10 nucleotides match TRBD2. Germline CDR1 and CDR2: SGHRS and YFSETQ. The V and J ends lost 4 bases and 3 bases, in that order; junction bases with no gene match: 10. CDR3 length equals 17 residues. The chain's CDR3 is CASSRLWTSGVYNEQFF. The CDR3 nucleotides are TGCGCCAGCAGCCGGCTATGGACTAGCGGAGTCTACAATGAGCAGTTCTTC.

This chain links TRBV5-4 with TRBJ2-7, with 11 bases that match TRBD2. Germline V gene data show CDR1 as SGHNT and CDR2 as YYREEE (reference sequence). The CDR3 runs to 15 residues. The J segment lost 5 bases and the V segment lost 3 bases, leaving 7 bases of the junction unmatched. The CDR3: CASSYELAGVHEQYF. The CDR3, as DNA: TGTGCCAGCAGCTACGAACTAGCGGGAGTCCACGAGCAGTACTTC.

This clone was observed a single time. DNA for the CDR3: TGTGCCAGCTCACCAGGACAGAGAATCTATGGCTACACCTTC. Translated, it gives CASSPGQRIYGYTF. The gene calls are TRBV18 and TRBJ1-2; a possible D gene is TRBD1 (6 bases). The CDR3 contains 14 residues. CDR1 KGHSH and CDR2 LQKENI come from the germline V gene. V lost 2 bases and J lost 4, with 11 bases in between.

This chain uses TRBV9 with TRBJ2-7, with TRBD1 identical over 9 bases. The CDR3 contains 14 residues. In germline, CDR1 is SGDLS, CDR2 YYNGEE. The V segment lost 0 bases and the J segment 5 bases; nucleotides outside the gene matches: 3. CDR3 nucleotides: TGTGCCAGCAGCGTAGGAGGACAGGGGAACGAGCAGTACTTC. As protein: CASSVGGQGNEQYF.

The V gene is TRBV6-2 or TRBV6-3, the J gene TRBJ2-1; a weak D match, TRBD2 (6 bases). This CDR3 comprises 13 residues. Trimming took off 2 bases at V and 10 bases at J, with 12 bases between the two ends. Germline V gene lookup returns CDR1 MNHEY and CDR2 SVGEGT. CDR3 amino acids: CASSYPPSVEQFF. DNA for the CDR3: TGTGCCAGCAGTTACCCCCCTAGCGTCGAGCAGTTCTTC.

This clone was recorded only once. This chain links TRBV7-2 with TRBJ1-2; TRBD1 aligns across 11 bases. V lost 5 bases and J lost 6; bases outside the gene matches: 8. Germline CDR1 reads SGHTA; CDR2 reads FQGNSA. There are 15 residues in the CDR3. The CDR3 protein is CASSLGQGALNGYTF. The CDR3 coding sequence is TGTGCCAGCAGCCTTGGACAGGGGGCGCTAAATGGCTACACCTTC.

The V call is TRBV7-3, the J call TRBJ2-7; 10 bases are shared with TRBD1. With V trimmed by 5 bases and J by 4 bases, 11 bases remained unmatched. The length of the CDR3 is 16 residues. Germline values: CDR1 SGHTA, CDR2 FQGTGA. Written as DNA, the CDR3 is TGTGCCAGCAGCCCCCGGGGGGACAGGGGTCCATACGAGCAGTACTTC. It translates to CASSPRGDRGPYEQYF.

This clone has a handful of counts. V and J are TRBV12-3 or TRBV12-4 and TRBJ1-1; D remains ambiguous. The CDR3 loop spans 11 amino acids. V was shortened by 8 bases and J by 1 base, with 5 bases between the two germline ends. CDR3 amino acids: CASEKNTEAFF. The DNA of the CDR3 is TGTGCCAGCGAGAAGAACACTGAAGCTTTCTTT.